The sequence of this T cell receptor beta chain was determined in a study of Ad26.COV2.S vaccination and SARS-CoV-2 variants. Study context: Donor had been placed in the Ad26.COV2.S arm of the COV1001 trial. Whole-study findings and limits: Vaccinees reportedly had broad spike-specific CD8+ and CD4+ T cell responses.

Treatment defined: roughly 18 received Ad26.COV2.S at low or high dose, single or two shots; 5 received placebo; per-sample allocation not given. Material that was analyzed had been drawn on day 63 after the first vaccine or placebo injection. A Boston donor was an adult aged 18-55 years. This CDR3 is built from 12 residues. V lost 0 bases and J lost 7, with 4 bases in between. Per germline, CDR1 MGHRA and CDR2 YSYEKL. Details on this clone: Its antigen remains unidentified.

Repertoires were generated with immunoSEQ multiplex PCR, while TCRdb's copy carries only in-frame clones and drops some. Of fewer than 400,000 clones in the sample, 70% to 90% were seen once. The chain recombines TRBV4-1 with TRBJ2-1; D call uncertain. The clonotype was recovered from a person between 18 and 65 years old who received the Ad26.COV2.S COVID-19 vaccine or a placebo. Sample: peripheral blood, taken in a trial of Ad26.COV2.S vaccine versus placebo. In DNA, the CDR3 is TGCGCCAGCAGCCAAGATAAAAATGAGCAGTTCTTC. Translated: CASSQDKNEQFF.